This TCR beta chain was identified during a study of regulatory T cells in long-lasting Graves disease. General observations from the study: Persistent Graves' patients showed reduced TCR diversity versus newly diagnosed patients.

In building TCR beta libraries, iRepertoire HTBI primers were used together with Arm-PCR of CDR3 regions. TCRdb recomputed calls from the multiplex PCR reads with MiXCR, one row per CDR3 protein. There are 310,000 or so distinct CDR3 sequences in the sample; 15% to 20% occur only once, and around 30% lies in the top ten. Time point described: persistent/refractory GD, antithyroid drugs over 5 years with positive TRAb. The TCR library was made from RNA that had been extracted from PBMCs in TRIzol. The sample holds many counts of this clonotype. What it recognizes is unknown. Trimming shortened V by 4 bases and J by 6 bases, and 13 bases separated the two germline ends. CDR3 length: 15 residues. Germline V gene data show CDR1 as MNHNS and CDR2 as SASEGT.

This chain uses TRBV6-1 with TRBJ1-6; D might be TRBD1 (5 bases). The sequences come from peripheral blood mononuclear cells (PBMCs), collected when the disease was refractory, from a patient treated with antithyroid drugs. This TCR came from a female donor with Graves disease. CDR3 loop: CASSVIWDGNSPLHF. CDR3 nucleotide sequence: TGTGCCAGCAGTGTTATTTGGGACGGTAATTCACCCCTCCACTTT.